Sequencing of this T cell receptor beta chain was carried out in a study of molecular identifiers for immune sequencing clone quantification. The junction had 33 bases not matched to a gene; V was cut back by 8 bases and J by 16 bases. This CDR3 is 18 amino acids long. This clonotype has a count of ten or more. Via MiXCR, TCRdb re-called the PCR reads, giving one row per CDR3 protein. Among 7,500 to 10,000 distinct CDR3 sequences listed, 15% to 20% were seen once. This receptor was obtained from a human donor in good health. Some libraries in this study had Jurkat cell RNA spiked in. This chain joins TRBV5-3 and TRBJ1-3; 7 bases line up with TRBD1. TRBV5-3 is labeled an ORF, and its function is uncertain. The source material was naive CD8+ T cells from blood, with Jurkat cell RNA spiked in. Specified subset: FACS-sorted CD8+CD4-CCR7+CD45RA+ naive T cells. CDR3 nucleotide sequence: TGTGCCAGCTCTCTCCGTCCTGGGACAGATAATTCTGGAAATACGCTCTATTTT. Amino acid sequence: CASSLRPGTDNSGNTLYF.